This T cell receptor (beta chain) was recovered during a study of T cell responses to AZD1222 COVID-19 vaccine. Study results and limitations: Mostly white British, mostly female donors; authors suggested clonal diversity may be underestimated. Repertoires were sampled only after the peak T cell response. Reportedly, nearly half of unique spike TCRs recognized epitopes outside B.1.351/B.1.1.7 mutations. After two AZD1222 doses, spike-specific TCR breadth and depth rose versus day 0.

The CDR3 totals 14 residues. V gave up 5 bases and J gave up 5 bases, with 15 bases separating them. Germline CDR1 and CDR2: SGHVS and FQNEAQ. To note about this clone: What it recognizes is unknown.

Produced via immunoSEQ multiplex PCR; TCRdb's table is partial and in-frame only. The data hold around 8,000 clones, with 70% to 90% observed a single time. The chain combines TRBV7-8 with TRBJ2-5; D possibly corresponds to TRBD2 (5 bases). Source: peripheral blood, taken 28 days after the second AZD1222 dose. This clonotype was sampled from an adult who received the AZD1222 COVID-19 vaccine. CDR3 bases: TGTGCCAGCAGCCGATCGATGGGAGTGGAGACCCAGTACTTC. This encodes CASSRSMGVETQYF.